The 25 T cell receptor beta chains given below trace back to one sample, sequenced in a study of cytomegalovirus exposure and HLA in healthy donors. PCR used 60 Vbeta primers and 13 Jbeta primers. The protocol was immunoSEQ multiplex PCR, while the TCRdb copy is restricted to in-frame clones and leaves out a portion. The sample includes approximately 150,000 clones, roughly 80% of them seen just once. Material: PBMCs. Receptors were obtained from a middle-aged man in good health and CMV-seronegative.

The chain couples TRBV2 to TRBJ2-1; possible D gene TRBD1, 6 bases. Germline CDR1 is SNHLY and CDR2 is FYNNEI. This CDR3 is 14 amino acids long. Deletions cut 1 base from V and 4 bases from J, with 8 bases between. The CDR3 DNA follows: TGTGCCAGCAGTGAAGTGGACAGTTACAATGAGCAGTTCTTC. This gives the protein CASSEVDSYNEQFF.

This sequence joins TRBV16 and TRBJ2-5, with 9 bases lining up with TRBD1. Germline-derived CDR1 and CDR2 are KGHSY and FQNENV. V trimming: 0 bases; J trimming: 5 bases; junction bases outside the gene matches: 10. CDR3 length equals 17 residues. CDR3 bases: TGTGCCAGCAGCCAATCGCCCCGGGACAGGGATTTGGAGACCCAGTACTTC. It encodes CASSQSPRDRDLETQYF.

This chain connects TRBV29-1 to TRBJ2-2, with TRBD1 matching over 11 bases. Germline V CDR1 and CDR2: SQVTM, ANQGSEA. This CDR3 region has 13 residues. The J segment lost 6 bases and the V segment lost 7 bases, leaving 4 bases of the junction unmatched. DNA for the CDR3: TGCAGCGCGGACAGGGGGCTCGCCGGGGAGCTGTTTTTT. Amino acids: CSADRGLAGELFF.

This chain links TRBV4-2 with TRBJ2-6; TRBD1 matches 9 bases. The CDR3 extends over 18 amino acids. V lost 3 bases and J lost 1; bases outside the gene matches: 7. In germline, CDR1 is LGHNA, CDR2 YNFKEQ. CDR3 in DNA: TGTGCCAGCAGCCAGACCGACAGGGGGAGGTCTGGGGCCAACGTCCTGACTTTC. It is translated as CASSQTDRGRSGANVLTF.

CDR3 in DNA: TGCAGCGTAATAACGGAGAACTATGGCTACACCTTC. This translates into CSVITENYGYTF. The V call is TRBV29-1, the J call TRBJ1-2; no clear D gene. Germline values: CDR1 SQVTM, CDR2 ANQGSEA. V was trimmed by 6 bases and J by 2 bases, leaving 10 bases between them. This CDR3 is 12 amino acids long.

This CDR3 reads CASSLEWSGGLAGELFF. CDR3 DNA: TGTGCCAGCAGCTTAGAGTGGAGCGGGGGGCTCGCCGGGGAGCTGTTTTTT. This chain joins TRBV7-9 and TRBJ2-2; 9 nucleotides agree with TRBD2. With 1 base clipped from V and 6 bases from J, the junction kept 9 bases outside the gene matches. This CDR3 has 17 amino acids. The V gene's germline CDR1 is SEHNR and CDR2 FQNEAQ (reference sequence).

For this clone: A junction end diverges from the germline sequence, so it may reflect a read error. This sequence joins TRBV5-1 and TRBJ2-7; 9 nucleotides agree with TRBD1. Germline V CDR1 and CDR2: SGHRS, YFSETQ. The CDR3 runs 18 residues. CDR3 in amino acids: CASSLALDPGQGSNEQYF. Here the CDR3 DNA reads TGCGCCAGCAGCTTGGCCCTGGATCCGGGACAGGGCTCCAACGAGCAGTACTTC.

The V call is TRBV2, the J call TRBJ2-2; D might be TRBD1 (6 bases). Per germline, CDR1 SNHLY and CDR2 FYNNEI. Trimming removed 8 bases at V and 3 bases at J, with 16 bases between. This CDR3 has 15 residues. CDR3 loop: CASQPWDTYTGELFF. The CDR3 DNA follows: TGTGCCAGCCAGCCTTGGGACACATACACCGGGGAGCTGTTTTTT.

This clone was found once. Mismatch with germline at one junction end may stem from a read error. V usage is TRBV6-1 and J usage is TRBJ1-6; no firm D call. CDR3 length equals 15 residues. Looked up from germline, CDR1 is MNHNS and CDR2 is SASEGT. This CDR3 reads CAGSEEGGFSSPLHF. The CDR3 coding sequence is TGTGCCGGCAGTGAAGAAGGCGGTTTTTCTTCACCCCTCCACTTT.

The chain has TRBV7-3 and TRBJ2-7, with 10 bases that match TRBD1. The CDR3 has 15 amino acids. The V gene end was trimmed by 3 bases and the J gene end by 3 bases; junction bases not matched to a gene: 5. From germline, CDR1 is SGHTA and CDR2 FQGTGA. As DNA, the CDR3 is TGTGCCAGCAGCTTCGTTGGGGACAGGGGCTACGAGCAGTACTTC. This sequence encodes CASSFVGDRGYEQYF.

V usage is TRBV28 and J usage is TRBJ1-1; 9 bases match TRBD1. Unmatched junction bases numbered 7, after V lost 3 bases and J lost 2 bases. The CDR3 length is 16 residues. CDR1 and CDR2 (germline): MDHEN, SYDVKM. CDR3 nucleotides: TGTGCCAGCAGTTTTGGAATGGGACAGGGTAACACTGAAGCTTTCTTT. Protein sequence: CASSFGMGQGNTEAFF.

The chain combines TRBV7-2 with TRBJ1-5, with 12 bases fitting TRBD1. Germline CDR1 SGHTA, CDR2 FQGNSA. J was trimmed by 5 bases and V by 5 bases; bases with no gene match: 7. The CDR3 totals 16 residues. The DNA for the CDR3 is TGTGCCAGCAGCAGGTCCGGGACAGGGGGCCATCAGCCCCAGCATTTT. Its translation: CASSRSGTGGHQPQHF.

The V and J genes are TRBV7-9 and TRBJ1-1; D remains ambiguous. V was pared by 4 bases and J by 4 bases, with 16 bases between. There are 15 residues in the CDR3. The V gene's germline CDR1 is SEHNR and CDR2 FQNEAQ (reference sequence). The CDR3 DNA follows: TGTGCCAGCAGCTGGTACCTTGGGCAGGCCACTGAAGCTTTCTTT. Residues: CASSWYLGQATEAFF.

This chain uses TRBV5-4 with TRBJ2-7, with 10 bases that match TRBD1. After removal of 3 bases from V and 1 base from J, the junction contained 4 bases not matched to a gene. CDR3 length equals 15 residues. Looked up from germline, CDR1 is SGHNT and CDR2 is YYREEE (reference sequence). The CDR3 loop reads CASSSRDRGSYEQYF. CDR3 coding DNA: TGTGCCAGCAGCTCCCGGGACAGGGGATCCTACGAGCAGTACTTC.

The CDR3 protein is CASSNTQGVGNTEAFF. CDR3 coding DNA: TGTGCCAGTAGTAATACCCAAGGGGTGGGAAACACTGAAGCTTTCTTT. The genes are TRBV19 and TRBJ1-1, with D possibly matching TRBD1 (5 bases). From germline, CDR1 is LNHDA and CDR2 SQIVND (reference sequence). The CDR3 spans 16 residues. V was pared by 4 bases and J by 2 bases, with 17 bases between.

In regard to this clone: Relative to the germline gene, one junction end is altered; a read error may explain this. The J gene is TRBJ1-4, the V gene TRBV19; TRBD1 agrees at 9 bases. The CDR3 totals 15 residues. Germline V gene lookup returns CDR1 LNHDA and CDR2 SQIVND (reference sequence). The DNA for the CDR3 is TGTGCCAGTAGTTTGGGACAGGGCGTCCCTGAAGAACTGTTTTTT. It yields the protein CASSLGQGVPEELFF.

The V call is TRBV15, the J call TRBJ2-7; D might be TRBD1 (6 bases). The ends were cut back, 5 bases at V and 1 base at J, with 6 bases in the middle. There are 12 residues in the CDR3. Germline CDR1 reads LNHNV; CDR2 reads YYDKDF (reference sequence). CDR3 loop: CATSGQSYEQYF. Here the CDR3 DNA reads TGTGCCACCAGCGGACAGTCCTACGAGCAGTACTTC.

This clone was observed a single time. The chain carries TRBV18 and TRBJ1-1; D gene unclear. V was cut by 2 bases and J by 3 bases, with 10 bases left in between. The germline V gene encodes CDR1 KGHSH and CDR2 LQKENI. The CDR3 is 14 amino acids. CDR3 DNA: TGTGCCAGCTCACCAGACTTTGAGTACACTGAAGCTTTCTTT. It codes for CASSPDFEYTEAFF. The whole variable domain, filled in from reference TRBV18 and TRBJ1-1, reads NAGVMQNPRHLVRRRGQEARLRCSPMKGHSHVYWYRQLPEEGLKFMVYLQKENIIDESGMPKERFSAEFPKEGPSILRIQQVVRGDSAAYFCASSPDFEYTEAFFGQGTRLTVV.

V gene TRBV6-6 combines with J gene TRBJ1-1; the D is unclear. Trimming cost V 5 bases and J 4 bases, with 11 bases left between them. The CDR3 spans 13 residues. Looked up from germline, CDR1 is MNHNY and CDR2 is SVGAGI (reference sequence). As DNA, the CDR3 is TGTGCCAGCAGTACAAACAGTGGCACTGAAGCTTTCTTT. Encoded protein: CASSTNSGTEAFF.

This chain joins TRBV15 and TRBJ1-3; D remains ambiguous. CDR1 and CDR2 from the germline V gene are LNHNV and YYDKDF (reference sequence). V lost 5 bases and J lost 3, with 11 bases in between. CDR3 length equals 14 residues. This CDR3 is CATSEGGIGNTIYF. Written as DNA, the CDR3 is TGTGCCACCAGCGAGGGTGGGATTGGAAACACCATATATTTT. The full variable domain, rest sourced from reference TRBV15 and TRBJ1-3, is DAMVIQNPRYQVTQFGKPVTLSCSQTLNHNVMYWYQQKSSQAPKLLFHYYDKDFNNEADTPDNFQSRRPNTSFCFLDIRSPGLGDTAMYLCATSEGGIGNTIYFGEGSWLTVV.

J is TRBJ1-3 and V is TRBV7-9; TRBD1 is a possible D gene (5 bases). The CDR3 contains 16 residues. Germline V gene sequence: CDR1 SEHNR, CDR2 FQNEAQ (reference sequence). The ends were cut back, 3 bases at V and 0 bases at J, with 12 bases in the middle. The CDR3 protein is CASSLAGPYSGNTIYF. CDR3 DNA sequence: TGTGCCAGCAGCTTGGCGGGACCCTACTCTGGAAACACCATATATTTT.

The DNA for the CDR3 is TGTGCCAGCAGTAGCGGGGGGGCCCCTAATGAGCAGTTCTTC. The encoded protein is CASSSGGAPNEQFF. The rearrangement joins TRBV2 to TRBJ2-1; 10 bases line up with TRBD2. The CDR3 loop spans 14 amino acids. Germline V CDR1 and CDR2: SNHLY, FYNNEI. Germline trimming cut 5 bases from V and 7 bases from J; bases unmatched to any gene: 5.

The chain combines TRBV11-2 with TRBJ2-7; the D gene is possibly TRBD1 (6 bases). CDR3 length: 13 amino acids. V shed 1 base and J shed 7 bases, with 11 bases lying between them. The germline V gene has CDR1 SGHAT and CDR2 FQNNGV. In nucleotides, the CDR3 is TGTGCCAGCAGCTTAGGAAACAGGGCTGAGCAGTACTTC. This encodes CASSLGNRAEQYF.

The V call is TRBV4-1, the J call TRBJ2-5, with D tentatively TRBD1 (5 bases). Judging by the DNA end, TRBJ2-7 fits better; the J call may be wrong. The CDR3 has 16 amino acids. Germline loops: CDR1 MGHRA, CDR2 YSYEKL. The CDR3 DNA reads as TGCGCCAGCAGCCAAGATACGAGGACACGCATCTACGAGCAGTACTTC. Amino acid sequence: CASSQDTRTRIYEQYF.

This clone is a singleton in its sample. This sequence joins TRBV28 and TRBJ1-1; D is undetermined. The CDR3 is made up of 14 amino acids. Deletions cut 3 bases from V and 1 base from J, with 9 bases between. Per the germline V gene, CDR1 is MDHEN and CDR2 is SYDVKM. The CDR3 region is CASSLLDSNTEAFF. CDR3 nucleotide sequence: TGTGCCAGCAGTTTGTTAGATTCGAACACTGAAGCTTTCTTT.